The present entry profiles one TCR beta chain with its context. These data originate in a study of blood T cell repertoires in COVID-19. About the research overall: Sites in the United States, Italy and Spain provided acute and convalescent COVID-19 samples.

The assay was immunoSEQ multiplex PCR, and TCRdb's table has in-frame clones only and misses some. The table lists more than 250,000 clones, around 89% of them singletons. This TCR was recovered from a woman aged 25-40 years with COVID-19, enrolled during active disease. Sequencing was carried out using peripheral blood.

The CDR3 loop reads CAWNRGQQETQYF. The DNA for the CDR3 is TGTGCCTGGAATAGGGGCCAACAAGAGACCCAGTACTTC. The chain links TRBV30 to TRBJ2-5; possible D gene TRBD1, 5 bases. Germline-derived CDR1 and CDR2 are GTSNPN and SVGIG (reference sequence). V was pared by 4 bases and J by 2 bases, with 11 bases between. This CDR3 region has 13 residues.